The 26 T cell receptor beta chains listed next were all sequenced from one sample in a study of shared clonotypes between healthy human individuals. Using immunoSEQ multiplex PCR, the repertoire was profiled, and TCRdb retains in-frame clones only, with some absent. This table has fewer than 850,000 clones, roughly 91% appearing once. Material: memory CD8+ T cells from PBMCs. Subset denoted: CD45RO+ cells pooled with CCR7-negative TemRA cells. The receptors were sampled from a man aged 18 to 30 in good health. Some clones in this sample may be carry-over from other donors' samples.

The chain is built from TRBV4-2 and TRBJ2-3, with D possibly TRBD2 on 6 matching bases. This CDR3 comprises 15 residues. Germline CDR1 reads LGHNA; CDR2 reads YNFKEQ. V lost 4 bases and J lost 6, with 17 bases in between. CDR3 sequence: CASSRGGAAGDTQYF. CDR3 bases: TGTGCCAGCAGCCGCGGCGGGGCGGCGGGTGATACGCAGTATTTT.

This rearrangement joins TRBV7-2 to TRBJ2-1; no definite D call. CDR1 SGHTA and CDR2 FQGNSA come from the germline V gene. The CDR3 length is 12 residues. V gave up 4 bases and J gave up 9 bases, with 10 bases separating them. CDR3 bases: TGTGCCAGCAGCTCCCCCATCCGTGAGCAGTTCTTC. Translation gives CASSSPIREQFF.

CDR3 coding DNA: TGCGCCAGCAGCCGGCGAGCGGGAGCCGTCGTAGATACGCAGTATTTT. It codes for CASSRRAGAVVDTQYF. This sequence joins TRBV4-3 and TRBJ2-3; 8 positions match TRBD2. The CDR3 covers 16 residues. Germline CDR1 reads LGHNA; CDR2 reads YSLEER. The J segment lost 5 bases and the V segment lost 4 bases, leaving 11 bases of the junction unmatched.

This clone was recorded a few times. The V call is TRBV7-9, the J call TRBJ1-2; 7 bases are shared with TRBD1. Germline lookup yields CDR1 SEHNR and CDR2 FQNEAQ (reference sequence). V was clipped by 1 base and J by 5 bases; unmatched bases: 4. This CDR3 region has 14 residues. In DNA, the CDR3 is TGTGCCAGCAGCTTAGGACAGGGCTTTTATGGCTACACCTTC. This sequence encodes CASSLGQGFYGYTF. The full variable domain, with the rest looked up from reference TRBV7-9 and TRBJ1-2, is DTGVSQNPRHKITKRGQNVTFRCDPISEHNRLYWYRQTLGQGPEFLTYFQNEAQLEKSRLLSDRFSAERPKGSFSTLEIQRTEQGDSAMYLCASSLGQGFYGYTFGSGTRLTVV.

This clone was detected once. The chain uses TRBV19 and TRBJ1-5; possible D gene TRBD1, 5 bases. The germline V gene encodes CDR1 LNHDA and CDR2 SQIVND (reference sequence). This CDR3 comprises 14 residues. V gave up 3 bases and J gave up 9 bases, with 15 bases separating them. The CDR3 sequence: CASSIGAGTAPQHF. Written as DNA, the CDR3 is TGTGCCAGTAGTATTGGGGCAGGGACTGCGCCCCAGCATTTT.

The sample holds one count of this clone. The identical CDR3 is also encoded by other nucleotide sequences in the sample. The chain employs TRBV19 and TRBJ2-7; 10 nucleotides match TRBD1. The CDR3 runs to 14 residues. V was clipped by 6 bases and J by 3 bases; unmatched bases: 5. Germline lookup yields CDR1 LNHDA and CDR2 SQIVND (reference sequence). The CDR3 nucleotides read TGTGCCAGTAGATGGGGGACAGGGGACTACGAGCAGTACTTC. It translates to CASRWGTGDYEQYF.

The V and J genes are TRBV6-5 and TRBJ2-1, with D hard to call. Germline CDR1 and CDR2: MNHEY and SVGAGI. CDR3 length equals 14 residues. V dropped 4 bases and J dropped 5 bases, with 12 bases sitting between them. CDR3 amino acids: CASSLGNSHNEQFF. Here the CDR3 DNA reads TGTGCCAGCAGTTTAGGAAACAGTCACAATGAGCAGTTCTTC.

The V call is TRBV6-6, the J call TRBJ2-5, with unresolved D. The CDR3 sequence is 12 residues long. In germline, CDR1 is MNHNY, CDR2 SVGAGI (reference sequence). V gave up 2 bases and J gave up 5 bases, with 6 bases separating them. The CDR3 sequence is CASSYARETQYF. For the CDR3, the DNA is TGTGCCAGCAGTTACGCCCGGGAGACCCAGTACTTC.

The chain couples TRBV19 to TRBJ1-1; tentative D call: TRBD1 (5 bases). Trimming left V 6 bases short and J 1 base short, with 18 bases between. The germline CDR1 and CDR2 sequences are LNHDA and SQIVND (reference sequence). The CDR3 loop spans 16 amino acids. CDR3 sequence: CASSTRRQGENTEAFF. CDR3 in DNA: TGTGCCAGTAGCACCCGTCGGCAGGGCGAGAACACTGAAGCTTTCTTT.

V gene TRBV19 combines with J gene TRBJ2-1; D is unresolved. Looked up from germline, CDR1 is LNHDA and CDR2 is SQIVND (reference sequence). The V end lost 6 bases, the J end lost 2 bases, and 14 bases lay between the germline ends. The CDR3 length is 15 residues. The DNA for the CDR3 is TGTGCCAGTAGGATCCGGCTAGGGCCCTACAATGAGCAGTTCTTC. Amino acids: CASRIRLGPYNEQFF. The variable domain in full, completed from reference TRBV19 and TRBJ2-1, reads DGGITQSPKYLFRKEGQNVTLSCEQNLNHDAMYWYRQDPGQGLRLIYYSQIVNDFQKGDIAEGYSVSREKKESFPLTVTSAQKNPTAFYLCASRIRLGPYNEQFFGPGTRLTVL.

The sample holds a few counts of this clone. The chain couples TRBV4-3 to TRBJ2-2, with D maybe TRBD2 (5 bases). CDR3 length: 16 amino acids. Trimming shortened V by 2 bases and J by 6 bases, and 16 bases separated the two germline ends. Germline V lookup: CDR1 LGHNA, CDR2 YSLEER. CDR3 DNA: TGCGCCAGCAGCCAACGAAGACATCTGGGAGCCGGGGAGCTGTTTTTT. It is translated as CASSQRRHLGAGELFF.

This clone showed up just a few times. For the CDR3, the DNA is TGTGCCAGCAGCTCGCCGGAGGACAGGCGGTATGGCTACACCTTC. Translated: CASSSPEDRRYGYTF. The rearrangement links TRBV13 to TRBJ1-2, with 7 bases that match TRBD1. CDR3 length: 15 amino acids. V was clipped by 4 bases and J by 5 bases; unmatched bases: 10. Germline V lookup: CDR1 PRHDT, CDR2 FYEKMQ (reference sequence). Drawing the rest from reference TRBV13 and TRBJ1-2, the complete variable domain is AAGVIQSPRHLIKEKRETATLKCYPIPRHDTVYWYQQGPGQDPQFLISFYEKMQSDKGSIPDRFSAQQFSDYHSELNMSSLELGDSALYFCASSSPEDRRYGYTFGSGTRLTVV.

The chain links TRBV27 to TRBJ2-1; 9 bases match TRBD2. There are 17 residues in the CDR3. V dropped 5 bases and J dropped 8; count of bases not matched to a gene: 16. CDR1 is MNHEY and CDR2 is SMNVEV in the germline V gene (reference sequence). This CDR3 reads CASSQYIGLAPSDEQFF. CDR3 bases: TGTGCCAGCAGTCAATATATTGGACTAGCGCCATCGGATGAGCAGTTCTTC.

The chain joins TRBV5-4 to TRBJ2-2, with D tentatively TRBD2 (7 bases). This CDR3 has 17 amino acids. Trimming removed 6 bases from V and 3 bases from J, with 21 bases in between. The germline CDR1 and CDR2 sequences are SGHNT and YYREEE (reference sequence). CDR3 sequence (DNA): TGTGCCAGCACCTCCGGTCGGGGGGCGTTAGACACCGGGGAGCTGTTTTTT. This sequence encodes CASTSGRGALDTGELFF.

The J gene is TRBJ2-2, the V gene TRBV5-1, with TRBD2 matching 15 bases. This CDR3 is built from 18 residues. Germline CDR1 is SGHRS and CDR2 is YFSETQ. Trimming at V came to 3 bases and at J to 1 base, leaving 4 bases not matched to a gene. The DNA of the CDR3 is TGCGCCAGCAGCTCGGGACTAGCGGGAGGAGGGAACACCGGGGAGCTGTTTTTT. It is translated as CASSSGLAGGGNTGELFF.

The chain is built from TRBV2 and TRBJ2-1, with TRBD2 matching 10 bases. The germline V gene encodes CDR1 SNHLY and CDR2 FYNNEI. The J segment lost 8 bases and the V segment lost 6 bases, leaving 10 bases of the junction unmatched. The CDR3 consists of 15 residues. The CDR3 sequence: CASREPGLALYEQFF. The CDR3 bases are TGTGCCAGCAGGGAACCGGGACTAGCGCTGTATGAGCAGTTCTTC.

The chain couples TRBV21-1 to TRBJ1-2. TRBV21-1 counts as a pseudogene. The CDR3 contains 16 residues. The CDR3 DNA follows: TGTGCCAGCAGCAAAGAGATTGGGGTCGGAGACTATGGCTACACCTTC. Residues: CASSKEIGVGDYGYTF.

This rearrangement joins TRBV7-8 to TRBJ2-5; D not resolved. Per the germline V gene, CDR1 is SGHVS and CDR2 is FQNEAQ. CDR3 length: 16 amino acids. V dropped 1 base and J dropped 0 bases, with 12 bases sitting between them. Here the CDR3 reads CASSLETKPYQETQYF. The CDR3 nucleotides read TGTGCCAGCAGCTTAGAAACAAAGCCATACCAAGAGACCCAGTACTTC.

The chain employs TRBV19 and TRBJ1-5; possibly TRBD1 for D (6 bases). The length of the CDR3 is 15 residues. V lost 1 base and J 2 bases, leaving 9 bases between the germline ends. From germline, CDR1 is LNHDA and CDR2 SQIVND (reference sequence). The CDR3 region has the DNA TGTGCCAGTAGTATAGGGACAGCTGGCAATCAGCCCCAGCATTTT. It specifies CASSIGTAGNQPQHF.

This chain uses TRBV4-1 with TRBJ1-1, with unresolved D. The V end lost 4 bases, the J end lost 4 bases, and 7 bases lay between the germline ends. CDR3 size: 12 residues. Germline V lookup: CDR1 MGHRA, CDR2 YSYEKL. Here the CDR3 DNA reads TGCGCCAGCAGCCGTATGGGCACTGAAGCTTTCTTT. The encoded protein is CASSRMGTEAFF.

The CDR3 reads CASSQPGGPEQFF. CDR3 DNA sequence: TGCGCCAGCAGCCAACCCGGGGGGCCTGAGCAGTTCTTC. J is TRBJ2-1 and V is TRBV4-1; D might be TRBD2 (7 bases). There are 13 residues in the CDR3. From germline, CDR1 is MGHRA and CDR2 YSYEKL. Trimming cost V 2 bases and J 9 bases, with 11 bases left between them.

The chain is built from TRBV28 and TRBJ1-2; tentative D call: TRBD1 (5 bases). Germline V CDR1 and CDR2: MDHEN, SYDVKM. This CDR3 has 17 residues. Between the trimmed V and J ends, which lost 5 bases and 3 bases, there was a span of 22 bases. The CDR3 DNA sequence: TGTGCCAGCAGTAGCCTGACGTCCCCGGGGGGGGACTATGGCTACACCTTC. This translates into CASSSLTSPGGDYGYTF.

The chain recombines TRBV10-3 with TRBJ2-7; perhaps TRBD2 as D (6 bases). Trimming left V 4 bases short and J 5 bases short, with 18 bases between. Germline CDR1 and CDR2: ENHRY and SYGVKD. CDR3 length: 15 amino acids. In DNA, the CDR3 is TGTGCCATCAGTGGAGGCGGGACCACTCCGGACGAGCAGTACTTC. Encoded protein: CAISGGGTTPDEQYF.

The rearrangement links TRBV7-9 to TRBJ2-5; tentative D call: TRBD1 (6 bases). With 5 bases removed from V and 3 bases from J, the gap between germline ends came to 10 bases. Germline values: CDR1 SEHNR, CDR2 FQNEAQ (reference sequence). CDR3 length equals 13 residues. The CDR3 DNA sequence: TGTGCCAGCAGCCAAAGACAGGAAGAGACCCAGTACTTC. Its translation: CASSQRQEETQYF. The full variable domain, its missing parts supplied by reference TRBV7-9 and TRBJ2-5, is DTGVSQNPRHKITKRGQNVTFRCDPISEHNRLYWYRQTLGQGPEFLTYFQNEAQLEKSRLLSDRFSAERPKGSFSTLEIQRTEQGDSAMYLCASSQRQEETQYFGPGTRLLVL.

V usage is TRBV7-9 and J usage is TRBJ2-7; 9 nucleotides match TRBD1. Unmatched junction bases numbered 7, after V lost 4 bases and J lost 6 bases. Germline V lookup: CDR1 SEHNR, CDR2 FQNEAQ (reference sequence). The CDR3 consists of 14 residues. In DNA, the CDR3 is TGTGCCAGCAGCTCGAGGACAGGGGTGGCCGAGCAGTACTTC. This translates into CASSSRTGVAEQYF. Supplemented by reference TRBV7-9 and TRBJ2-7, the full variable domain reads DTGVSQNPRHKITKRGQNVTFRCDPISEHNRLYWYRQTLGQGPEFLTYFQNEAQLEKSRLLSDRFSAERPKGSFSTLEIQRTEQGDSAMYLCASSSRTGVAEQYFGPGTRLTVT.

The rearrangement links TRBV29-1 to TRBJ2-1; 13 bases agree with TRBD2. The trim removed 6 bases at V and 3 bases at J, leaving 8 bases unmatched. The CDR3 extends over 16 amino acids. CDR1 and CDR2 (germline): SQVTM, ANQGSEA. CDR3 sequence reads: CSVEIGTSGIYNEQFF. The DNA of the CDR3 is TGCAGCGTCGAAATCGGGACTAGCGGGATCTACAATGAGCAGTTCTTC.